The 14 T cell receptor beta chains presented below share a single source sample, sequenced in a study of blood T cell repertoires in COVID-19. The repertoire was sequenced with immunoSEQ multiplex PCR; TCRdb's copy has only in-frame clones and lacks some. This sample has about 200,000 clones, with around 85% found just once. The sequencing sample was made of peripheral blood. The receptors stem from a human donor with active or convalescent COVID-19. The donor label of this sample is uncertain.

V usage is TRBV7-2 and J usage is TRBJ2-3, with TRBD2 identical over 13 bases. Germline V gene lookup returns CDR1 SGHTA and CDR2 FQGNSA. Trimming removed 3 bases from V and 3 bases from J; junction bases left unmatched: 6. This CDR3 comprises 17 residues. The CDR3: CASSFVGTSGTTDTQYF. The CDR3 DNA is TGTGCCAGCAGCTTCGTGGGGACTAGCGGGACGACAGATACGCAGTATTTT. Full variable domain (remainder filled in from reference TRBV7-2 and TRBJ2-3): GAGVSQSPSNKVTEKGKDVELRCDPISGHTALYWYRQSLGQGLEFLIYFQGNSAPDKSGLPSDRFSAERTGGSVSTLTIQRTQQEDSAVYLCASSFVGTSGTTDTQYFGPGTRLTVL.

The chain couples TRBV3-1 (or the pseudogene TRBV3-2) to TRBJ2-2; no firm D call. Germline V CDR1 and CDR2: LGHDT, YNNKEL (reference sequence). V was trimmed by 4 bases and J by 3 bases, leaving 15 bases between them. This CDR3 region has 16 residues. The DNA of the CDR3 is TGTGCCAGCAGCCGGCGTTTGATTGGGCACACCGGGGAGCTGTTTTTT. Its translation is CASSRRLIGHTGELFF.

The rearrangement links TRBV3-1 (or the pseudogene TRBV3-2) to TRBJ2-1; 8 bases line up with TRBD1. The CDR3 has 15 amino acids. The V gene end was trimmed by 1 base and the J gene end by 7 bases; junction bases not matched to a gene: 6. Germline V gene data show CDR1 as LGHDT and CDR2 as YNNKEL (reference sequence). This CDR3 reads CASSQAGQGVNEQFF. CDR3 DNA: TGTGCCAGCAGCCAAGCTGGACAGGGTGTGAATGAGCAGTTCTTC.

The rearrangement uses TRBV6-5 and TRBJ1-2; D is perhaps TRBD1 (5 bases). This CDR3 comprises 14 residues. Per the germline V gene, CDR1 is MNHEY and CDR2 is SVGAGI. V was clipped by 2 bases and J by 6 bases, with 13 bases between them. Written as DNA, the CDR3 is TGTGCCAGCAGTTACCAGGCGGGGGGAGATGGCTACACCTTC. It codes for CASSYQAGGDGYTF.

Notes on this clone: Sequence at one end of the junction differs from germline and may be a read error. V is TRBV18 and J is TRBJ2-7, with a weak D call TRBD1 (5 bases). CDR1 is KGHSH, CDR2 LQKENI, per germline. The CDR3 has 13 amino acids. In DNA, the CDR3 is TGTGCCAGCTCGCCACAAGGGGCCTACGAGCAGTACTTC. The encoded protein is CASSPQGAYEQYF.

The V and J genes are TRBV6-6 and TRBJ1-5; D is perhaps TRBD1 (5 bases). V was pared by 8 bases and J by 2 bases, with 10 bases between. This CDR3 has 13 amino acids. The germline V gene encodes CDR1 MNHNY and CDR2 SVGAGI (reference sequence). The CDR3 DNA is TGTGCCAGCGGACAACACGGCAATCAGCCCCAGCATTTT. Translating it yields CASGQHGNQPQHF.

The rearrangement joins TRBV7-9 to TRBJ1-6, with TRBD1 matching 7 bases. The CDR3 loop spans 15 amino acids. The junction had 10 bases not matched to a gene; V was cut back by 3 bases and J by 11 bases. CDR1 is SEHNR and CDR2 is FQNEAQ in the germline V gene (reference sequence). DNA of the CDR3: TGTGCCAGCAGCTTGGGCAGGGGGTTTGGTGCACCCCTCCACTTT. It is translated as CASSLGRGFGAPLHF.

This sequence joins TRBV7-9 and TRBJ2-2, with 7 bases aligning to TRBD2. J was trimmed by 5 bases and V by 2 bases; bases with no gene match: 8. Germline V lookup: CDR1 SEHNR, CDR2 FQNEAQ (reference sequence). CDR3 length equals 16 residues. Written as DNA, the CDR3 is TGTGCCAGCAGCTTAAGGCAGGGAGGGGAAACCGGGGAGCTGTTTTTT. This translates into CASSLRQGGETGELFF.

This clone was observed once. J is TRBJ1-1 and V is TRBV10-3; D is ambiguous. This CDR3 has 13 amino acids. Germline CDR1 reads ENHRY; CDR2 reads SYGVKD. Trimming cost V 8 bases and J 1 base, with 11 bases left between them. The CDR3 bases are TGTGCCATCCGACTGACCCCGAACACTGAAGCTTTCTTT. This gives the protein CAIRLTPNTEAFF.

The J gene is TRBJ2-7, the V gene TRBV30; no reliable D call. V was pared by 0 bases and J by 1 base, with 13 bases between. The CDR3 has 15 residues. Germline-derived CDR1 and CDR2 are GTSNPN and SVGIG (reference sequence). As DNA, the CDR3 is TGTGCCTGGAGTGTACGCGCGTCACGGTCCTACGAGCAGTACTTC. This translates into CAWSVRASRSYEQYF. Full variable domain (outside the CDR3, taken from reference TRBV30 and TRBJ2-7): SQTIHQWPATLVQPVGSPLSLECTVEGTSNPNLYWYRQAAGRGLQLLFYSVGIGQISSEVPQNLSASRPQDRQFILSSKKLLLSDSGFYLCAWSVRASRSYEQYFGPGTRLTVT.

The CDR3 reads CSVDHWAGDTEAFF. CDR3 nucleotides: TGCAGCGTTGATCACTGGGCGGGGGACACTGAAGCTTTCTTT. The V gene is TRBV29-1, the J gene TRBJ1-1, with a tentative D call TRBD1 (5 bases). Trimming took off 3 bases at V and 3 bases at J, with 14 bases between the two ends. The CDR3 is 14 amino acids. CDR1 SQVTM and CDR2 ANQGSEA come from the germline V gene.

V is TRBV5-5 and J is TRBJ1-2; D is undetermined. V gave up 0 bases and J gave up 2 bases, with 8 bases separating them. CDR1 and CDR2 from the germline V gene are SGHKS and YYEKEE (reference sequence). The CDR3 extends over 14 amino acids. This chain's CDR3 is CASSLDLTNYGYTF. The CDR3 DNA reads TGTGCCAGCAGCTTGGACTTAACGAACTATGGCTACACCTTC.

As for this clone: The identical CDR3 is also encoded by other nucleotide sequences in the sample. This chain connects TRBV5-1 to TRBJ2-2, with TRBD2 matching over 9 bases. This CDR3 is 13 amino acids long. With 5 bases clipped from V and 5 bases from J, the junction kept 1 base outside the gene matches. From germline, CDR1 is SGHRS and CDR2 YFSETQ. The CDR3 sequence is CASSLAGTGELFF. The DNA for the CDR3 is TGCGCCAGCAGTCTAGCGGGAACCGGGGAGCTGTTTTTT.

The rearrangement joins TRBV28 to TRBJ2-2; D possibly corresponds to TRBD2 (5 bases). This CDR3 is built from 16 residues. V dropped 2 bases and J dropped 0 bases, with 10 bases sitting between them. Looked up from germline, CDR1 is MDHEN and CDR2 is SYDVKM. The CDR3 nucleotides are TGTGCCAGCAGTTTAGCGGGCAGCGCGAACACCGGGGAGCTGTTTTTT. Translated, it gives CASSLAGSANTGELFF.